The source of this T cell receptor (beta chain) is a study of T cell responses to AZD1222 COVID-19 vaccine. Turning to the study itself: Combined were second doses at about 4 or about 12 weeks. Study results and caveats: Clonal diversity was possibly underestimated, and white British individuals and females predominated among donors.

Regarding this clone: As yet, its antigen is unknown.

Germline V gene sequence: CDR1 MNHEY, CDR2 SVGAGI. The CDR3 totals 15 residues. Germline trimming cut 2 bases from V and 5 bases from J; bases unmatched to any gene: 7. The protocol was immunoSEQ multiplex PCR, while the TCRdb copy is restricted to in-frame clones and leaves out a portion. The sample lists about 120,000 clones, 85% to 95% occurring once. This TCR came from an adult in good health. This specimen was peripheral blood, taken on day 0 of AZD1222 vaccination. The J gene is TRBJ1-1, the V gene TRBV6-5; the match to TRBD1 covers 8 bases. CDR3 sequence: CASSYGVRGRTEAFF. DNA for the CDR3: TGTGCCAGCAGTTACGGGGTCAGGGGGCGGACTGAAGCTTTCTTT.